This note documents a single T cell receptor beta chain sequence. Its antigen is not identified. This record belongs to a study of OX40 agonist ivuxolimab in advanced cancers. Across the study: Checkpoint inhibitors had been given previously to 40% of patients.

The table came from immunoSEQ multiplex PCR; TCRdb's copy has only in-frame clones and leaves some out. The sample yields approximately 27,000 clones, less than 90% seen once. J was trimmed by 7 bases and V by 4 bases; bases with no gene match: 9. The CDR3 sequence is 16 residues long. The germline CDR1 and CDR2 sequences are SEHNR and FQNEAQ (reference sequence). Overall study findings and caveats: People who partly responded at 0.1-3.0 mg/kg had some of the least clonal expansion seen. Also present in some nonresponders was a low level of normalized T-cell clonal expansion.

The sample in question was CD4+ or CD8+ T cells sorted from blood, obtained in a trial of the OX40 agonist ivuxolimab. This TCR was recovered from an adult with an advanced solid tumor such as melanoma, head and neck, liver or kidney cancer. The genes are TRBV7-9 and TRBJ2-1; TRBD2 agrees at 11 bases. This CDR3 is CASSSTLAGVGNEQFF. CDR3 DNA: TGTGCCAGCAGCTCAACACTAGCGGGAGTCGGTAATGAGCAGTTCTTC.